This T cell receptor beta chain was captured in a study of shared clonotypes between healthy human individuals. The wider study: Each donor had three CD4 naive, three CD4 memory, two CD8 naive and one CD8 memory plate.

CD45RO-negative CD8 cells positively selected for CCR7 made up the naive population, which excluded terminally differentiated effector memory CD45RA+ cells. Donation came from healthy HIV-negative adults that had no recent acute infections or vaccinations. Only in-frame clones appear in the TCRdb table, and some are missing; sequencing was by immunoSEQ multiplex PCR. This sample yields about 1.9 million clones, of which roughly 95% are seen a single time; approximately 1.6% belongs to the top ten. Whole-study findings and limits: Represented diversity (both genetic and exposure-history) was limited by the small number of donors. Naive subsets tended to show greater estimated richness than memory subsets.

This clone has a single count. Antigen unknown. The CDR3 is 17 residues long. The V and J ends lost 4 bases and 10 bases, in that order; junction bases with no gene match: 15. The germline V gene has CDR1 LGHNA and CDR2 YSLEER. The receptor was derived from a man aged 18-30 years in good health. Some clones in this sample may be carry-over from other donors' samples. The sample was naive CD8+ T cells from PBMCs. The chain employs TRBV4-3 and TRBJ2-1; 11 positions agree with TRBD2. CDR3 sequence: CASSPRLAGSSGGEQFF. CDR3 bases: TGCGCCAGCAGCCCCAGACTAGCGGGATCCTCCGGGGGGGAGCAGTTCTTC.